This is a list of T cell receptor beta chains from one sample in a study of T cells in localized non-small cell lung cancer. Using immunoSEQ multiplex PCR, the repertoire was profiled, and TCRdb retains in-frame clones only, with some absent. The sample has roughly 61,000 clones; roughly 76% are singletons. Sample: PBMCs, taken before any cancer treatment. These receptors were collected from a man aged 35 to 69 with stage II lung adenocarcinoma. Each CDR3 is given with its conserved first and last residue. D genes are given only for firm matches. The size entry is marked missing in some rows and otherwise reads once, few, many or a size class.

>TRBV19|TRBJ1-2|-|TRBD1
CASSIATGNYGYTF
TGTGCCAGTAGTATCGCGACAGGGAACTATGGCTACACCTTC
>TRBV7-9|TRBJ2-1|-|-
CASSLALAEGDEQFF
TGTGCCAGCAGCTTAGCCCTAGCGGAGGGGGATGAGCAGTTCTTC
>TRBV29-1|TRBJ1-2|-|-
CSVRILLRTHYGYTF
TGCAGCGTTAGAATCTTACTTCGGACTCACTATGGCTACACCTTC
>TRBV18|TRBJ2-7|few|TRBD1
CASSSPYGDRGGEQYF
TGTGCCAGCTCATCCCCTTACGGGGACAGGGGTGGCGAGCAGTACTTC
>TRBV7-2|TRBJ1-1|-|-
CASSRSRGDEAFF
TGTGCCAGCAGTAGGTCACGTGGAGATGAAGCTTTCTTT
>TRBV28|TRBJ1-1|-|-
CATTLPGVNTEAFF
TGTGCCACCACTCTCCCGGGCGTGAACACTGAAGCTTTCTTT
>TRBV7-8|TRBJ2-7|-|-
CASSLEIRALPGEQYF
TGTGCCAGCAGCTTAGAGATCCGGGCCCTCCCCGGAGAGCAGTACTTC
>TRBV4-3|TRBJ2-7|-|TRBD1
CASSFSGTGESYEQYF
TGCGCCAGCAGCTTCTCCGGGACAGGGGAATCCTACGAGCAGTACTTC
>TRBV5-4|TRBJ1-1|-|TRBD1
CASSWHRTGGMNTEAFF
TGTGCCAGCAGCTGGCACCGGACAGGGGGAATGAACACTGAAGCTTTCTTT
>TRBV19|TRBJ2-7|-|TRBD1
CASSSLGQASYEQYF
TGTGCCAGTAGTTCCCTCGGACAGGCCTCCTACGAGCAGTACTTC
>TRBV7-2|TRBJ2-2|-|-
CASSLEGNTGELFF
TGTGCCAGCAGCTTAGAGGGGAACACCGGGGAGCTGTTTTTT
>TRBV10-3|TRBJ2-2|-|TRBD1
CASLDRGNTGELFF
TGTGCCAGCTTGGACAGGGGGAACACCGGGGAGCTGTTTTTT
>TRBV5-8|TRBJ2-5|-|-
CASPGETQYF
TGTGCCAGCCCGGGGGAGACCCAGTACTTC
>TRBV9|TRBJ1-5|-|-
CASSVAITLFGDF
TGTGCCAGCAGCGTAGCTATAACACTATTTGGGGATTTT
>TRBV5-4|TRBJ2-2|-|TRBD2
CASSPKAGGSGELFF
TGTGCCAGCAGCCCGAAAGCGGGAGGCTCCGGGGAGCTGTTTTTT
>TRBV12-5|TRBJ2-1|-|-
CASGLVRDGYLLQDEQFF
TGTGCTAGTGGTTTGGTAAGAGACGGCTATCTATTACAGGATGAGCAGTTCTTC
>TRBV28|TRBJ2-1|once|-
CASSLSGQAYNEQFF
TGTGCCAGCAGTTTAAGCGGACAAGCTTACAATGAGCAGTTCTTC
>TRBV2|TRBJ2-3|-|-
CASSDRFSPRGTQYF
TGTGCCAGCAGCGACAGGTTCTCACCGAGGGGGACGCAGTATTTT
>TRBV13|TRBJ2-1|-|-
CASSLSSGYEQFF
TGTGCCAGCAGCTTAAGTTCAGGGTATGAGCAGTTCTTC
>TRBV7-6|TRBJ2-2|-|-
CASSPGRGLAGELFF
TGTGCCAGCAGCCCGGGGAGGGGGCTGGCCGGGGAGCTGTTTTTT
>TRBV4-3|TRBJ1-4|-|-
CASSQEGDPEKLFF
TGCGCCAGCAGCCAAGAAGGGGACCCCGAAAAACTGTTTTTT
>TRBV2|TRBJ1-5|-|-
CASSESQGPPNQPQHF
TGTGCCAGCAGTGAGTCTCAGGGGCCTCCAAATCAGCCCCAGCATTTT
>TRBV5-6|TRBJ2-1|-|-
CASSLQGTEQFF
TGTGCCAGCAGCTTGCAGGGGACTGAGCAGTTCTTC
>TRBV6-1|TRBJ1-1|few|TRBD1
CASSARGRTEAFF
TGTGCCAGCAGTGCTAGGGGGCGGACTGAAGCTTTCTTT
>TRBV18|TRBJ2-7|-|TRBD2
CASSQRLAEYAEQYF
TGTGCCAGCTCACAAAGACTAGCGGAGTACGCGGAGCAGTACTTC
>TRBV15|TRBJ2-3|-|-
CATSRVMGRDTQYF
TGTGCCACCAGCAGGGTAATGGGAAGAGATACGCAGTATTTT
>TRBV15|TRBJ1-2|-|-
CATSRDPGRAGGYTF
TGTGCCACCAGCAGAGATCCGGGGAGGGCAGGTGGCTACACCTTC
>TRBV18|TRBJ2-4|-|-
CASSPPGGVGIDIQYF
TGTGCCAGCTCACCACCTGGGGGTGTCGGGATCGACATTCAGTACTTC
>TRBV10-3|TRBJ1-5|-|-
CAISAGSNQPQHF
TGTGCCATCAGTGCTGGAAGCAATCAGCCCCAGCATTTT
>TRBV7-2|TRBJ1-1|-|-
CASRVREFDTEAFF
TGTGCCAGCAGAGTAAGGGAGTTCGACACTGAAGCTTTCTTT
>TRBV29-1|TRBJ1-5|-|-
CSVGKGINQPQHF
TGCAGCGTTGGTAAGGGAATCAATCAGCCCCAGCATTTT
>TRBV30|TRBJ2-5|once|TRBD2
CAWSVSLAGEQYF
TGTGCCTGGAGTGTATCGCTAGCGGGAGAGCAGTACTTC
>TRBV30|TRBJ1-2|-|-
CAWTTGGANYGYTF
TGTGCCTGGACCACGGGTGGGGCTAACTATGGCTACACCTTC
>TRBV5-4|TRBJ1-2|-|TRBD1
CASSFRDRDDGYTF
TGTGCCAGCAGCTTTCGGGACAGGGACGATGGCTACACCTTC
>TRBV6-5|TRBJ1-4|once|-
CASSYSEARELFF
TGTGCCAGCAGTTACTCAGAGGCCAGGGAACTGTTTTTT
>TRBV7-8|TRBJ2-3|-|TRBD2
CASSLGGSGSRTDTQYF
TGTGCCAGCAGCTTAGGGGGTAGCGGGAGTAGGACAGATACGCAGTATTTT
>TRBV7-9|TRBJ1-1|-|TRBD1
CASSRGQGNTEAFF
TGTGCCAGCAGCCGAGGACAGGGAAACACTGAAGCTTTCTTT
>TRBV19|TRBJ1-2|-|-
CASSTGRPAYGYTF
TGTGCCAGTAGTACGGGGCGGCCGGCCTATGGCTACACCTTC
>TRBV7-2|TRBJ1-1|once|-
CASSPGAGMNTEAFF
TGTGCCAGCAGCCCAGGGGCAGGGATGAACACTGAAGCTTTCTTT
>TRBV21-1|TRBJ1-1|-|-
CASSKVGKGMNTEAFF
TGTGCCAGCAGCAAAGTGGGTAAGGGGATGAACACTGAAGCTTTCTTT
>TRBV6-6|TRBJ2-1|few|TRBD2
CASSHRGGRSYNEQFF
TGTGCCAGCAGCCATCGGGGCGGGAGATCCTACAATGAGCAGTTCTTC
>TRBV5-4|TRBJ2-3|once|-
CASSSASQGDTQYF
TGTGCCAGCAGCTCGGCTAGTCAAGGAGATACGCAGTATTTT
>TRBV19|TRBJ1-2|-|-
CASSTGGISNYGYTF
TGTGCCAGTAGCACCGGGGGAATCTCTAACTATGGCTACACCTTC
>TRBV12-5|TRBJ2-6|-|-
CASGLAGANVLTF
TGTGCTAGTGGCCTTGCCGGGGCCAACGTCCTGACTTTC
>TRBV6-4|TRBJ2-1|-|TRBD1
CASSLQGAANEQFF
TGTGCCAGCAGCCTACAGGGGGCGGCCAATGAGCAGTTCTTC
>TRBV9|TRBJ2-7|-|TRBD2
CASSRGGLAGESQYF
TGTGCCAGCAGCCGTGGGGGACTAGCGGGAGAATCGCAGTACTTC
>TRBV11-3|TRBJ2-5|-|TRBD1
CASSLVLGQGGREAQYF
TGTGCCAGCAGCTTAGTCCTAGGACAGGGGGGAAGAGAGGCCCAGTACTTC
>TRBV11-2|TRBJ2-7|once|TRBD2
CASSLDLLAGGGGEQYF
TGTGCCAGCAGCTTAGACCTCCTAGCGGGAGGTGGGGGGGAGCAGTACTTC